The clone carrying this T cell receptor beta chain was observed a handful of times. No antigen is known for it. This sample is part of a study of T-cell reconstitution after alpha-beta-depleted transplantation in children. Study observations and caveats: Several hundred graft clones that had expanded were reportedly the source of alpha-beta T cells about two months after transplant.

The TCRbeta library incorporated unique molecular identifiers. MiXCR was run by TCRdb on the PCR reads, yielding one entry per CDR3 protein. The sample lists just under 350,000 distinct CDR3 sequences, roughly 15% occurring once. Germline CDR1 and CDR2: MGHRA and YSYEKL. The length of the CDR3 is 17 residues. J gave up 3 bases and V 0 bases, and 10 bases lay outside the gene matches. This TCR was recovered from a male patient aged 2-15 years who had a stem cell transplant for acute lymphoblastic leukemia, so the T cells may come from the graft donor. Sequenced here: PBMCs, mostly from graft donor cells, sampled 360 days after TCRalphabeta/CD19-depleted stem cell transplant. This chain links TRBV4-1 with TRBJ2-7; TRBD1 aligns across 8 bases. Here the CDR3 DNA reads TGCGCCAGCAGCCAAGATCCTTCGGGACAGGCAAACTACGAGCAGTACTTC. Its translation is CASSQDPSGQANYEQYF.